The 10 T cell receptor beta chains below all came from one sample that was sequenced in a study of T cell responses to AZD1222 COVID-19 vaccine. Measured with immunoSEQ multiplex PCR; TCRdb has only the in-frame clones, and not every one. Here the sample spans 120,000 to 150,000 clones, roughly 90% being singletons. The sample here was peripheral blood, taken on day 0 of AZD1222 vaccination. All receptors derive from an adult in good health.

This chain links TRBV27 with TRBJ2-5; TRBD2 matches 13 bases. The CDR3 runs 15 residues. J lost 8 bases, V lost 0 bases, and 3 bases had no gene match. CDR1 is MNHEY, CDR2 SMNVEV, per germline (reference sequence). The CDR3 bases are TGTGCCAGCAGTTTATCACGACTAGCGGGAGGAACCCAGTACTTC. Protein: CASSLSRLAGGTQYF.

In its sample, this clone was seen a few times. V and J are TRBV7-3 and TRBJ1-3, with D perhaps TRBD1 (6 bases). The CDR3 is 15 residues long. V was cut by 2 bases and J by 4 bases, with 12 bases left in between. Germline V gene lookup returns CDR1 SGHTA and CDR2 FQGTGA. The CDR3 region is CASSLRGAQGNTIYF. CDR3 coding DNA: TGTGCCAGCAGCTTACGGGGGGCGCAAGGAAACACCATATATTTT.

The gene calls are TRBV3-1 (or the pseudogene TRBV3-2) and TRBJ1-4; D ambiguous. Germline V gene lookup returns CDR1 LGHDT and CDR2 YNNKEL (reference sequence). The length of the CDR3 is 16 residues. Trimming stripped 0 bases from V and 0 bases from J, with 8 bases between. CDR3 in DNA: TGTGCCAGCAGCCAAGACCTACTAGCAACTAATGAAAAACTGTTTTTT. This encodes CASSQDLLATNEKLFF.

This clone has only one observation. CDR3: CASSQGGGAANYGYTF. The CDR3 coding sequence is TGTGCCAGCAGCCAAGGAGGAGGAGCTGCTAACTATGGCTACACCTTC. The V and J genes are TRBV3-1 (or the pseudogene TRBV3-2) and TRBJ1-2; unclear D gene. This CDR3 region has 16 residues. Per the germline V gene, CDR1 is LGHDT and CDR2 is YNNKEL (reference sequence). Deletions cut 1 base from V and 0 bases from J, with 12 bases between.

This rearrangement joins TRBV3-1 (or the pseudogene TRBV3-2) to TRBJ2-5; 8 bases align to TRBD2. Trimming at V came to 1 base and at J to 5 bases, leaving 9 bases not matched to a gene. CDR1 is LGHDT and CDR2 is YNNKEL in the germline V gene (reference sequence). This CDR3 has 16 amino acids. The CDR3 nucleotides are TGTGCCAGCAGCCAAGGAGTAGCAAGCGGGGGTGAGACCCAGTACTTC. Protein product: CASSQGVASGGETQYF.

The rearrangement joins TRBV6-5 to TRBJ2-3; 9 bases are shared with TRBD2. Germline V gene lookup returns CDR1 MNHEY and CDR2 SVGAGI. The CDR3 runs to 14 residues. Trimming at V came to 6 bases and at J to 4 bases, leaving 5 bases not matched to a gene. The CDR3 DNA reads TGTGCCAGCAGACAGACTAGCGGTGCAGATACGCAGTATTTT. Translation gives CASRQTSGADTQYF.

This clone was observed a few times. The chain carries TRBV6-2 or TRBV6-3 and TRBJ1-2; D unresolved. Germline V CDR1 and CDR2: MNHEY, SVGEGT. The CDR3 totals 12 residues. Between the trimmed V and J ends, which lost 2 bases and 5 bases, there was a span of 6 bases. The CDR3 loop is CASSYTIYGYTF. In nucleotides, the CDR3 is TGTGCCAGCAGTTACACAATTTATGGCTACACCTTC.

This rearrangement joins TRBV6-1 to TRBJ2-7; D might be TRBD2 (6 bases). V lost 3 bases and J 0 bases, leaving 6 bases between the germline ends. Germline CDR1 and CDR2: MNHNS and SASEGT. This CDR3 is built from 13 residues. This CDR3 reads CASSDGGSYEQYF. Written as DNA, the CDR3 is TGTGCCAGCAGTGACGGGGGCTCCTACGAGCAGTACTTC.

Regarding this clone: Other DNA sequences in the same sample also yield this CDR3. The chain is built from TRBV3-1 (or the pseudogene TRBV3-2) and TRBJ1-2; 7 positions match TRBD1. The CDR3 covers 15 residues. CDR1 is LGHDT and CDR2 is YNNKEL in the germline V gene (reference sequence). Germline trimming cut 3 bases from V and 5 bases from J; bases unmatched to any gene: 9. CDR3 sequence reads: CASSQVARGGYGYTF. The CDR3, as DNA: TGTGCCAGCAGCCAGGTAGCCAGGGGGGGATATGGCTACACCTTC.

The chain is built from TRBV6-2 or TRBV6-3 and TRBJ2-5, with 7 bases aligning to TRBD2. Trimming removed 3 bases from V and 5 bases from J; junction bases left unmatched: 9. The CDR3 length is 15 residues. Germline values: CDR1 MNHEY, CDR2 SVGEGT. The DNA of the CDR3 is TGTGCCAGCAGTTATGAGGGAGGGCCCGGGGAGACCCAGTACTTC. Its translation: CASSYEGGPGETQYF.